This T cell receptor (beta chain) was obtained from a study of shared clonotypes between healthy human individuals (dated by TCRdb to the early 2020s). About the investigation overall: Three men and two women, aged 18 to 49 years, made up the cohort. To estimate repertoire size and how much clonotype sharing occurs between individuals, the study deeply sequenced the blood TCR repertoires of 4 to 6 healthy adults. Per donor, leukapheresis produced somewhere between about 0.94 and 10 billion PBMCs. Libraries were prepared and TCR repertoires were sequenced by different laboratories using diverse techniques, in order to increase sequencing depth and limit assay-specific biases. For each donor, CD4 naive and CD4 memory were each given three plates, CD8 naive was given two plates, and CD8 memory was given one plate.

Healthy HIV-negative adults with no recently reported acute infections or vaccinations were included as donors. All donors were Caucasian adults living in Nashville, Tennessee, USA. CD4+ T cells were enriched through magnetic negative selection, after which naive cells were positively selected on CD45RA and the remaining negative fraction served as the memory subset. Blood was obtained by leukapheresis, after which PBMCs were separated by Ficoll-Histopaque density gradient centrifugation and cryopreserved in liquid nitrogen vapor phase. Analytical flow cytometry was used to check the purity and quantity of every magnetically sorted T cell population. Genomic DNA was isolated from each sorted fraction and quantified by UV absorbance on a Nanodrop 2000c. Using the deep immunoSEQ assay, multiplex PCR amplified TCR CDR3 regions from genomic DNA. For each cell subset, the extracted genomic DNA was distributed evenly across all wells of several immunoSEQ 96-well plates, and each plate served as one replicate. For sorted subsets, around 200 ng genomic DNA, equal to 30,000 or so T cell genomes, was loaded into each replicate PCR. Purified libraries were quantified with a Qubit 3.0 fluorometer, sized on a Bioanalyzer 2100, and re-quantified with the KAPA Library Quantification kit. Every immunoSEQ 96-well plate was sequenced on a separate single-read 150-cycle Illumina NextSeq 550 flow cell. As for how the authors treated the data: Because the immunoSEQ output included only junctional sequences and no quality scores, the filtering could not be the same as the filtering used for full-length reads. To assign V/J genes and CDR3, sequences were annotated against IMGT germline references using PyIR, a Python wrapper for IgBLAST v1.9. Reads were filtered out if the reads had weak V/J assignments (E-value above 1e-6), no CDR3, stop codons, out-of-frame junctions, or ambiguous translated residues. V3J clonotypes were defined by identical inferred V gene, J gene, and CDR3 amino acid sequence. The percentage overlap between two repertoires was calculated by dividing the number of shared unique clonotypes by the size of the smaller repertoire. Richness of each repertoire was evaluated using RTK rarefaction, the Chao1 estimator, and Recon v2.1 estimates of unobserved clonotypes. Generation probabilities for all TCRbeta clonotypes obtained by the gDNA method from a handful of donors were computed using OLGA. Sourced from immuneACCESS, this table was stored by TCRdb with only in-frame sequences that have V and J called. A share of the clones is absent; for the studies checked, an unresolved V gene accounts for under half, and the remainder has no known explanation. That table is the source of V, J and clone size, and D and trimming were worked out from the DNA. The table for this sample lists 2 million to 2.5 million clones; less than 95% of them were counted only once. The top ten constitute 0.37% of the sample.

The CDR1 and CDR2 encoded by the germline V gene are MGHRA and YSYEKL. The CDR3 contains 18 residues, cysteine and phenylalanine counted. The only DNA kept is the CDR3, 54 bases in frame from the first base. The germline V and J ends show losses of 3 bases and 5 bases respectively, and no gene match explains 14 bases of the junction. What the study reported, not specific to this receptor: Sampling was restricted to blood, and TCR repertoires in tissue are likely to differ from TCR repertoires in blood. When a handful of donors were compared, the shared fraction of clonotypes was around 4.6% for naive CD4, 3.5% to 4% for naive CD8, 2.3% for memory CD4, and 0.4% for memory CD8. Incomplete sequencing was indicated by rarefaction of sorted-subset datasets, despite the large sequencing depth. The small number of donors limited the genetic and exposure-history diversity represented. Larger estimated clonotype richness was generally found for naive subsets than for memory subsets. Higher generation probabilities were observed for clonotypes shared by all four sorted-subset donors than for non-shared clonotypes. Pairwise subsampling indicated that sequencing depth was expected to affect the degree of clonotype sharing among donors.

In the case of this clone: Its antigen is unknown. One base away there is no much larger clone; base qualities are not given.

Sequenced sample: naive CD4+ T cells from PBMCs. Read against the paper, the sample's cell subset or site label means: CD45RA+ positively selected. The chain uses TRBV4-1 and TRBJ2-3; 10 of the junction bases match TRBD2. The source is a man aged 18-30 years in good health. Some clones in this sample may be carry-over from other donors' samples. In nucleotides, the sequence is TGCGCCAGCAGCCATCAGCACTTAGCGGGAGGAGGGGAAGATACGCAGTATTTT. It translates to CASSHQHLAGGGEDTQYF.